This T cell receptor (beta chain) was sequenced in a study of blood T cell repertoires in COVID-19. The wider study: Cohort 3 donors were reported recovered after two negative PCRs, clearance, or symptom resolution.

All enrollees were about 18 to 89 years old and from around 25 US areas. Clinical history reported by participants formed the basis on which cohorts were assigned. The V and J ends lost 2 bases and 7 bases, in that order; junction bases with no gene match: 6. CDR3 length: 15 amino acids. CDR1 SGHTA and CDR2 FQGTGA come from the germline V gene. The table came from immunoSEQ multiplex PCR; TCRdb's copy has only in-frame clones and leaves some out. Of some 300,000 clones in the sample, around nine tenths were seen once. Sequencing input: PBMCs or T cells enriched from blood (not recorded which). The TCR was taken from a woman aged 55-70 years in a cohort exposed to, infected with or recovered from COVID-19 (not recorded which). V gene TRBV7-3 combines with J gene TRBJ2-1, with TRBD2 matching over 9 bases. CDR3 sequence reads: CASSLRREGLNEQFF. In DNA, the CDR3 is TGTGCCAGCAGCTTACGGCGGGAGGGCCTGAATGAGCAGTTCTTC.